This paragraph reports one TCR beta chain. The antigen is unknown. The junction does not match germline at one end; this may be a read error. This CDR3 comprises 14 residues. The germline V gene encodes CDR1 SGDLS and CDR2 YYNGEE. The entry originates in a study of identical twins. Study-wide findings and caveats: Out-of-frame alpha sequences common to twins were enriched for low generation probability.

TCRdb processed the 5' RACE reads anew with MiXCR; each CDR3 protein has one entry. Here the sample spans 1.5 million to 2 million distinct CDR3 sequences, roughly 35% being singletons. Sequenced: cord blood. This TCR was sampled from a newborn girl in good health. This chain connects TRBV9 to TRBJ2-3, with TRBD2 matching over 8 bases. DNA for the CDR3: TGTGTCAGCAGCGTCGCTAGCGGGACAGATACGCAGTATTTT. Its translation is CVSSVASGTDTQYF. The full variable domain, its missing parts supplied by reference TRBV9 and TRBJ2-3, is DSGVTQTPKHLITATGQRVTLRCSPRSGDLSVYWYQQSLDQGLQFLIQYYNGEERAKGNILERFSAQQFPDLHSELNLSSLELGDSALYFCVSSVASGTDTQYFGPGTRLTVL.